This T cell receptor beta chain emerged from a study of blood T cell repertoires in COVID-19. Overall study: COVID-19 samples, acute and convalescent, were from the United States, Italy and Spain. T cells, B-cell-depleted T cells, or PBMCs supplied cDNA or gDNA.

Trimming at V came to 5 bases and at J to 1 base, leaving 4 bases not matched to a gene. The CDR3 spans 15 residues. Germline assignment: CDR1 SGHVS and CDR2 FQNEAQ. In the original workflow: How many nucleated cells were present was estimated from reference gene primer amplification. Method: immunoSEQ multiplex PCR; TCRdb's copy keeps in-frame clones and lacks some. V, J and clone size were drawn from that table, and D and trimming were deduced from the DNA. Among about 80,000 clones listed, around 79% were seen once. The TCR was taken from a man older than 75 with acute or convalescent COVID-19. The sample taken for sequencing was peripheral blood. The gene calls are TRBV7-8 and TRBJ1-5; TRBD1 matches at 8 bases. CDR3 sequence: CASSTRQGSNQPQHF. The CDR3 DNA follows: TGTGCCAGCAGCACTAGACAGGGGAGCAATCAGCCCCAGCATTTT.